One and the same sample provided the 25 T cell receptor beta chains below, sequenced in a study of cytomegalovirus exposure and HLA in healthy donors. Primers: 60 Vbeta forward and 13 Jbeta reverse. Assay: immunoSEQ multiplex PCR; the TCRdb copy retains only in-frame clones and omits some. Recorded here are tens of thousands of clones; the top ten clones represent 12%. Sequenced material: PBMCs. The receptors stem from a woman aged 25 to 39 in good health and CMV-seropositive.

The CDR3 DNA is TGTGCCAGTAGTATGGGACAGGGGTATTCCTACGAGCAGTACTTC. Protein sequence: CASSMGQGYSYEQYF. The chain uses TRBV19 and TRBJ2-7; 10 bases agree with TRBD1. V shed 3 bases, J shed 1 base, and the junction held 3 bases outside the gene matches. The CDR3 extends over 15 amino acids. Germline V lookup: CDR1 LNHDA, CDR2 SQIVND (reference sequence). The complete variable domain, with remaining parts taken from reference TRBV19 and TRBJ2-7, reads DGGITQSPKYLFRKEGQNVTLSCEQNLNHDAMYWYRQDPGQGLRLIYYSQIVNDFQKGDIAEGYSVSREKKESFPLTVTSAQKNPTAFYLCASSMGQGYSYEQYFGPGTRLTVT.

This chain links TRBV28 with TRBJ1-2, with D unresolved. Germline CDR1 is MDHEN and CDR2 is SYDVKM. This CDR3 region has 11 residues. V shed 5 bases and J shed 7 bases, with 8 bases lying between them. The CDR3 DNA follows: TGTGCCAGCAGTACAGATGGTGGCTACACCTTC. The encoded protein is CASSTDGGYTF.

CDR3 sequence: CASSPRQGLEPQHF. CDR3 sequence (DNA): TGTGCCAGCTCACCGAGACAGGGTTTAGAGCCCCAGCATTTT. The rearrangement uses TRBV18 and TRBJ1-5, with TRBD1 identical over 7 bases. The germline V gene has CDR1 KGHSH and CDR2 LQKENI. The CDR3 loop spans 14 amino acids. With V trimmed by 3 bases and J by 8 bases, 7 bases remained unmatched.

The genes are TRBV5-1 and TRBJ2-7, with 8 bases matching TRBD1. Germline V CDR1 and CDR2: SGHRS, YFSETQ. V lost 2 bases and J lost 6; bases outside the gene matches: 7. CDR3 size: 14 residues. The CDR3 nucleotides read TGCGCCAGCAGCTTCGGACAGGGAATAACCGAGCAGTACTTC. It is translated as CASSFGQGITEQYF.

This chain joins TRBV30 and TRBJ2-5; TRBD2 is a possible D gene (6 bases). The germline V and J ends were trimmed by 3 bases and 4 bases, with 15 bases remaining between them. Germline CDR1 and CDR2: GTSNPN and SVGIG (reference sequence). The CDR3 spans 14 residues. The CDR3 DNA is TGTGCCTGGAGGCTGGAGGGGATAACAGAGACCCAGTACTTC. It specifies CAWRLEGITETQYF.

The genes are TRBV4-1 and TRBJ2-7; TRBD2 matches 7 bases. The V gene end was trimmed by 4 bases and the J gene end by 0 bases; junction bases not matched to a gene: 0. The CDR3 runs 13 residues. CDR1 MGHRA and CDR2 YSYEKL come from the germline V gene. The CDR3 DNA sequence: TGCGCCAGCAGCCCGGGGGGCTCCTACGAGCAGTACTTC. It encodes CASSPGGSYEQYF.

V is TRBV18 and J is TRBJ2-3; 11 bases map to TRBD2. The CDR3 sequence is 13 residues long. Per the germline V gene, CDR1 is KGHSH and CDR2 is LQKENI. Trimming took 3 bases from V and 8 from J; bases not matched to a gene: 1. The CDR3 coding sequence is TGTGCCAGCTCACCCGGACTAGCGGGTACGCAGTATTTT. Protein product: CASSPGLAGTQYF.

This sequence joins TRBV15 and TRBJ2-5; D is unclear. This CDR3 is built from 14 residues. Germline V gives CDR1 LNHNV, CDR2 YYDKDF (reference sequence). Deletions cut 1 base from V and 2 bases from J, with 8 bases between. CDR3 sequence: CATSRVGEQETQYF. CDR3 sequence (DNA): TGTGCCACCAGCAGAGTCGGAGAGCAAGAGACCCAGTACTTC.

This chain connects TRBV6-1 to TRBJ2-7; TRBD1 agrees at 9 bases. Trimming at V came to 8 bases and at J to 3 bases, leaving 2 bases not matched to a gene. Germline V gives CDR1 MNHNS, CDR2 SASEGT. The CDR3 contains 12 residues. The CDR3 sequence: CASLDRGYEQYF. CDR3 nucleotides: TGTGCCAGCCTGGACAGGGGCTACGAGCAGTACTTC.

The chain recombines TRBV5-1 with TRBJ1-2; TRBD1 aligns across 9 bases. The ends lost 7 bases at V and 2 bases at J; junction bases unmatched: 9. Germline lookup yields CDR1 SGHRS and CDR2 YFSETQ. This CDR3 has 15 amino acids. CDR3 coding DNA: TGCGCCAGCCGGCCAGGACAGGGGACGAACTATGGCTACACCTTC. The encoded protein is CASRPGQGTNYGYTF.

This rearrangement joins TRBV7-2 to TRBJ2-4; weak D call: TRBD2 (6 bases). CDR1 is SGHTA, CDR2 FQGNSA, per germline. Trimming took off 5 bases at V and 7 bases at J, with 18 bases between the two ends. The CDR3 is made up of 15 amino acids. In DNA form, the CDR3 reads TGTGCCAGCAGCACGACCTGGGAGGCCGGGAACATTCAGTACTTC. Translating it yields CASSTTWEAGNIQYF.

V and J are TRBV30 and TRBJ2-6, with a weak D call TRBD1 (5 bases). The CDR3 covers 13 residues. Deletions cut 8 bases from V and 3 bases from J, with 11 bases between. CDR1 is GTSNPN, CDR2 SVGIG, per germline (reference sequence). The CDR3 DNA is TGTGCCGCTCAGGGTGATGGGGCCAACGTCCTGACTTTC. Translation gives CAAQGDGANVLTF.

CDR3 nucleotides: TGCGCCAGCAGCTTGGCCAGGACAGGGATCTCCTTTGATGAGCAGTTCTTC. Protein product: CASSLARTGISFDEQFF. This chain connects TRBV5-1 to TRBJ2-1, with 8 bases fitting TRBD1. V lost 0 bases to trimming and J lost 8 bases; unmatched junction nucleotides: 13. Germline lookup yields CDR1 SGHRS and CDR2 YFSETQ. The CDR3 contains 17 residues.

V gene TRBV27 combines with J gene TRBJ1-1, with D possibly being TRBD1 (6 bases). The V gene lost 3 bases and the J gene lost 1 base, with 9 bases spanning the gap. Per the germline V gene, CDR1 is MNHEY and CDR2 is SMNVEV (reference sequence). The CDR3 spans 14 residues. The CDR3 DNA reads TGTGCCAGCAGTTTCGACAGGAAGAACACTGAAGCTTTCTTT. Translation: CASSFDRKNTEAFF.

This chain connects TRBV19 to TRBJ1-2; weak D call: TRBD1 (6 bases). Looked up from germline, CDR1 is LNHDA and CDR2 is SQIVND (reference sequence). The V end lost 6 bases, the J end lost 4 bases, and 15 bases lay between the germline ends. This CDR3 has 14 residues. CDR3: CASRQTGNFYGYTF. In nucleotides, the CDR3 is TGTGCCAGTAGGCAAACAGGGAATTTCTATGGCTACACCTTC.

V usage is TRBV29-1 and J usage is TRBJ2-7; 8 bases map to TRBD2. The V and J ends lost 4 bases and 6 bases, in that order; junction bases with no gene match: 8. The V gene's germline CDR1 is SQVTM and CDR2 ANQGSEA. CDR3 size: 13 residues. The CDR3 is CSVVVSGKGEQYF. In DNA form, the CDR3 reads TGCAGCGTTGTTGTTAGCGGGAAGGGCGAGCAGTACTTC.

This chain's CDR3 is CATSRDRDSFSNQPQHF. The CDR3 DNA sequence: TGTGCCACCAGCAGAGATCGGGACAGCTTTAGCAATCAGCCCCAGCATTTT. The chain combines TRBV15 with TRBJ1-5, with 7 bases identical to TRBD1. V shed 0 bases, J shed 0 bases, and the junction held 5 bases outside the gene matches. The CDR3 is made up of 17 amino acids. CDR1 and CDR2 (germline): LNHNV, YYDKDF (reference sequence).

The chain joins TRBV15 to TRBJ1-5; D call uncertain. V lost 3 bases and J 0 bases, leaving 6 bases between the germline ends. CDR3 length: 14 amino acids. The germline CDR1 and CDR2 sequences are LNHNV and YYDKDF (reference sequence). The CDR3 sequence is CATSRYSSNQPQHF. The CDR3 DNA reads TGTGCCACCAGCAGGTATTCTAGCAATCAGCCCCAGCATTTT. Together with reference TRBV15 and TRBJ1-5, the CDR3 gives the full variable domain: DAMVIQNPRYQVTQFGKPVTLSCSQTLNHNVMYWYQQKSSQAPKLLFHYYDKDFNNEADTPDNFQSRRPNTSFCFLDIRSPGLGDTAMYLCATSRYSSNQPQHFGDGTRLSIL.

The J gene is TRBJ1-1, the V gene TRBV27; TRBD1 matches at 9 bases. Germline trimming cut 3 bases from V and 10 bases from J; bases unmatched to any gene: 6. The CDR3 runs 13 residues. CDR1 MNHEY and CDR2 SMNVEV come from the germline V gene (reference sequence). Here the CDR3 reads CASSFGTGFGAFF. CDR3 DNA sequence: TGTGCCAGCAGTTTTGGGACAGGGTTTGGAGCTTTCTTT.

The V call is TRBV30, the J call TRBJ1-1, with a weak D call TRBD1 (5 bases). The CDR3 loop spans 11 amino acids. V dropped 2 bases and J dropped 8 bases, with 9 bases sitting between them. Looked up from germline, CDR1 is GTSNPN and CDR2 is SVGIG (reference sequence). CDR3 in DNA: TGTGCCTGGAGTTTGGACATGGAAGCTTTCTTT. It codes for CAWSLDMEAFF.

CDR3 amino acids: CASSASLATYNEQFF. The CDR3 nucleotides are TGTGCCAGCAGCGCCTCACTAGCTACCTACAATGAGCAGTTCTTC. The chain couples TRBV7-2 to TRBJ2-1, with D possibly being TRBD2 (6 bases). Germline V gene lookup returns CDR1 SGHTA and CDR2 FQGNSA. This CDR3 has 15 amino acids. V lost 5 bases to trimming and J lost 2 bases, with 13 bases between them.

The J gene is TRBJ2-7, the V gene TRBV5-5, with D unresolved. Germline CDR1 and CDR2: SGHKS and YYEKEE (reference sequence). V gave up 2 bases and J gave up 0 bases, with 6 bases separating them. The CDR3 runs 13 residues. Here the CDR3 DNA reads TGTGCCAGCAGCTTTTGGCCCTCCTACGAGCAGTACTTC. This sequence encodes CASSFWPSYEQYF.

The chain carries TRBV18 and TRBJ1-3; D not resolved. Trimming took 6 bases from V and 7 from J, leaving 13 bases between them. Germline V CDR1 and CDR2: KGHSH, LQKENI. The CDR3 covers 13 residues. The CDR3 sequence: CASSEQNSNTIYF. In DNA form, the CDR3 reads TGTGCCAGCTCCGAACAGAACTCGAACACCATATATTTT.

The rearrangement links TRBV11-1 to TRBJ1-1; TRBD1 matches 7 bases. Unmatched junction bases numbered 11, after V lost 5 bases and J lost 5 bases. The germline gives CDR1 SGHAT, CDR2 FQDESV (reference sequence). CDR3 length: 15 amino acids. The CDR3 nucleotides read TGTGCCAGCAGCGGGCGACAGGGTTTCAAGACTGAAGCTTTCTTT. Its protein product is CASSGRQGFKTEAFF.

J is TRBJ2-1 and V is TRBV6-5, with D perhaps matching TRBD2 (5 bases). This CDR3 is built from 14 residues. Germline values: CDR1 MNHEY, CDR2 SVGAGI. Trimming cost V 5 bases and J 5 bases, with 13 bases left between them. The CDR3 loop is CASSRSGSDNEQFF. CDR3 in DNA: TGTGCCAGCAGTCGCTCGGGGAGCGACAATGAGCAGTTCTTC.